Listed below are T cell receptor beta chains from one sample, sequenced in a study of cytomegalovirus exposure and HLA in healthy donors. Here immunoSEQ multiplex PCR was the method, and the copy in TCRdb shows in-frame clones only, minus some. The sample lists tens of thousands of clones, around 66% occurring once. Specimen: PBMCs. These receptors originate from a woman aged 40 to 55 in good health and CMV-seropositive. The CDR3 runs from the conserved cysteine through the conserved F or W.

v_gene	j_gene	CDR3aa
TRBV14	TRBJ2-2	CASSTINTGELFF
TRBV11-2	TRBJ2-7	CASSLKYEQYF
TRBV28	TRBJ1-1	CASRPQSMNTEAFF
TRBV30	TRBJ1-1	CAWRDQGQEAFF
TRBV7-8	TRBJ2-1	CASSLVVVVSTYNEQFF
TRBV27	TRBJ2-1	CASSPGQGGHNEQFF
TRBV5-1	TRBJ1-3	CASSNGQAVSGNTIYF
TRBV5-1	TRBJ1-1	CASSPRGGANTEAFF
TRBV7-6	TRBJ2-5	CASSRARGTAQETQYF
TRBV9	TRBJ1-3	CASSVDYRGLGNTIYF
TRBV7-3	TRBJ2-3	CASSSGSSGAEDGTDTQYF
TRBV7-2	TRBJ2-2	CASSPSRLGGTGELFF
TRBV28	TRBJ2-7	CASSSNYFYEQYF